This TCR beta chain was identified during a study of lymphopenia after photon versus proton radiotherapy. The germline V gene encodes CDR1 SGDLS and CDR2 YYNGEE. The CDR3 runs 17 residues. V trimming: 0 bases; J trimming: 6 bases; junction bases outside the gene matches: 11. Study-level results: Photon-treated patients lost naive T cells and TCR diversity; proton-treated stayed stable. Only patients who died were analyzed for survival; proton advantage is unproven.

Generated by immunoSEQ multiplex PCR, the TCRdb table keeps only in-frame clones and is missing some. The data hold 150,000 to 200,000 clones, with approximately 90% observed a single time. In the case of this clone: Its target is not known.

This receptor was obtained from a man aged 50 or older with gastric cancer. Sequencing was performed on peripheral blood, taken from a patient treated with photon-based radiotherapy. The V call is TRBV9, the J call TRBJ2-2, with 7 bases matching TRBD2. CDR3 amino acids: CASSVVGSGITPGELFF. In nucleotides, the CDR3 is TGTGCCAGCAGCGTAGTTGGAAGCGGGATAACCCCCGGGGAGCTGTTTTTT. The whole variable domain, remainder taken from reference TRBV9 and TRBJ2-2, is DSGVTQTPKHLITATGQRVTLRCSPRSGDLSVYWYQQSLDQGLQFLIQYYNGEERAKGNILERFSAQQFPDLHSELNLSSLELGDSALYFCASSVVGSGITPGELFFGEGSRLTVL.